The clone carrying this TCR beta chain came up many times. Antigen specificity is unknown. The sample belongs to a study of blood T cells in healthy people across ages. About the study: The capture of about one barcoded beta molecule per two T cells was achieved by template switching.

Per sample, no less than 5.5 micrograms of total RNA were extracted. Study findings and constraints: PBMCs left unsorted prevented a conclusive naive versus antigen-experienced comparison.

V was shortened by 7 bases and J by 4 bases, with 19 bases between the two germline ends. There are 15 residues in the CDR3. Using a J-beta primer mix together with a sample-barcoded 5' primer, a second PCR was run for about 6 to 12 cycles. Using its own MiXCR run on the 5' RACE reads, TCRdb lists one record per CDR3 protein. Found here are about 670,000 distinct CDR3 sequences, around 52% of them singletons; the top ten hold approximately 12%. The V call is TRBV12-3 or TRBV12-4, the J call TRBJ1-2, with D maybe TRBD1 (6 bases). The TCR originated in a woman aged 80 or older in good health. Sequencing input: blood. The DNA of the CDR3 is TGTGCCAGCACTGACTCGGGGGGCAGCCCCTATGGCTACACCTTC. The encoded protein is CASTDSGGSPYGYTF.